The present TCR beta chain was sequenced within a study of beta chain features in type 1 diabetes. In the case of this clone: The antigen remains unidentified.

Sorting of CD4+ naive, central memory, regulatory and stem cell-like memory cells was performed via CD45RO/CCR7/CD25/CD127/CD95/CD27. The purity of all sorted populations exceeded 95%. All of the isolated RNA was reverse transcribed, so expressed TCRB transcripts were sequenced. Produced via immunoSEQ multiplex PCR; TCRdb's table is partial and in-frame only. The sample carries about 370,000 clones, around a tenth recorded once. Study results and caveats: Compared with healthy donors, patients appeared to share more similar naive, central memory and regulatory TCRB repertoires. PCR might preferentially amplify shorter templates, equally in patients and controls. Type 1 diabetes patients had moderately but significantly shorter TCRB CDR3s in all four CD4+ subsets.

The receptor was isolated from a man aged 30 to 39 with type 1 diabetes. The sequenced sample was central memory CD4+ T cells from blood.

CDR3 loop: CASSFLRTAGNEQYF. DNA of the CDR3: TGTGCCAGCAGCTTCCTAAGGACCGCCGGGAACGAGCAGTACTTC. This chain joins TRBV11-2 and TRBJ2-7; tentatively, D is TRBD2 (5 bases). CDR1 is SGHAT and CDR2 is FQNNGV in the germline V gene. V was trimmed by 3 bases and J by 5 bases, leaving 17 bases between them. The CDR3 is 15 amino acids.